This entry lists 24 T cell receptor beta chains sequenced from one sample in a study of early T cells in non-severe SARS-CoV-2 infection. TCRdb itself ran the 5' RACE reads through MiXCR, one entry per CDR3 protein. This table has some 71,000 distinct CDR3 sequences, 10% to 15% appearing once. Sequencing used whole blood. Receptors originate from an adult who was a healthcare worker with PCR-confirmed SARS-CoV-2 infection or an uninfected control (not recorded which).

This clonotype was detected a few times. V usage is TRBV4-2 and J usage is TRBJ2-1; 8 bases map to TRBD2. The CDR3 has 16 amino acids. Germline V gene data show CDR1 as LGHNA and CDR2 as YNFKEQ. V lost 1 base, J lost 2 bases, and 4 bases stayed unmatched. CDR3 region: CASSQVSGSTYNEQFF. The DNA for the CDR3 is TGTGCCAGCAGCCAAGTCAGCGGGAGCACCTACAATGAGCAGTTCTTC.

This clonotype appeared a few times. This CDR3 is CASSIEGGPGKETQYF. The DNA of the CDR3 is TGTGCCAGTAGTATAGAGGGGGGGCCGGGAAAGGAGACCCAGTACTTC. The chain carries TRBV19 and TRBJ2-5, with D maybe TRBD2 (7 bases). V dropped 0 bases and J dropped 5 bases, with 16 bases sitting between them. Germline CDR1 reads LNHDA; CDR2 reads SQIVND (reference sequence). The CDR3 sequence is 16 residues long.

This clonotype has ten or more counts. The chain has TRBV29-1 and TRBJ1-1, with TRBD1 matching over 8 bases. V shed 6 bases and J 4 bases; nucleotides not matched to a gene: 10. The CDR3 covers 14 residues. Germline values: CDR1 SQVTM, CDR2 ANQGSEA. Written as DNA, the CDR3 is TGCAGCGTAGACTCAGGGGGCGGGGGCACTGAAGCTTTCTTT. Translated, it gives CSVDSGGGGTEAFF. Full variable domain (remainder filled in from reference TRBV29-1 and TRBJ1-1): SAVISQKPSRDICQRGTSLTIQCQVDSQVTMMFWYRQQPGQSLTLIATANQGSEATYESGFVIDKFPISRPNLTFSTLTVSNMSPEDSSIYLCSVDSGGGGTEAFFGQGTRLTVV.

At least ten counts were recorded for this clonotype. This chain connects TRBV3-1 to TRBJ2-3; the match to TRBD1 covers 8 bases. Germline CDR1 LGHDT, CDR2 YNNKEL (reference sequence). The CDR3 extends over 14 amino acids. The ends lost 5 bases at V and 6 bases at J; junction bases unmatched: 7. CDR3 sequence reads: CASSYTGGMDTQYF. In DNA form, the CDR3 reads TGTGCCAGCAGCTACACAGGGGGAATGGATACGCAGTATTTT.

This clonotype was seen a few times. The chain couples TRBV29-1 to TRBJ2-1; D call uncertain. V was shortened by 5 bases and J by 4 bases, with 15 bases between the two germline ends. The CDR3 extends over 14 amino acids. Per the germline V gene, CDR1 is SQVTM and CDR2 is ANQGSEA. The CDR3 here is CSVRVPTGYNEQFF. Here the CDR3 DNA reads TGCAGCGTTCGGGTCCCAACCGGATACAATGAGCAGTTCTTC.

There are many counts of this clonotype. V and J are TRBV7-2 and TRBJ2-2; 13 bases match TRBD2. CDR1 is SGHTA, CDR2 FQGNSA, per germline. The CDR3 has 18 residues. V lost 4 bases and J lost 6; bases outside the gene matches: 11. The CDR3, as DNA: TGTGCCAGCAGCTCGAAAACCGGACTAGCGGGAGCCGCCGGGGAGCTGTTTTTT. This translates into CASSSKTGLAGAAGELFF.

This clonotype appeared many times. The genes are TRBV5-1 and TRBJ1-4; D remains unclear. Between the trimmed V and J ends, which lost 0 bases and 3 bases, there was a span of 6 bases. Germline CDR1 reads SGHRS; CDR2 reads YFSETQ. The CDR3 loop spans 14 amino acids. CDR3 residues: CASSLGRANEKLFF. CDR3 sequence (DNA): TGCGCCAGCAGCTTGGGTAGGGCTAATGAAAAACTGTTTTTT.

This clonotype was observed a few times. The chain employs TRBV20-1 and TRBJ2-1; 7 bases align to TRBD2. J lost 4 bases, V lost 6 bases, and 15 bases had no gene match. Looked up from germline, CDR1 is DFQATT and CDR2 is SNEGSKA (reference sequence). This CDR3 has 16 amino acids. CDR3: CSASELPSGRYNEQFF. The CDR3 DNA is TGCAGTGCCTCAGAGTTACCTAGCGGACGTTACAATGAGCAGTTCTTC.

This clonotype was found many times. The CDR3 loop reads CASSLLAGNNEQYF. DNA for the CDR3: TGTGCCAGCAGTTTACTAGCGGGGAATAACGAGCAGTACTTC. The chain employs TRBV28 and TRBJ2-7; 9 nucleotides agree with TRBD2. Trimming took 2 bases from V and 5 from J; bases not matched to a gene: 4. The V gene's germline CDR1 is MDHEN and CDR2 SYDVKM. The CDR3 contains 14 residues. Combining the CDR3 with reference TRBV28 and TRBJ2-7 gives the whole variable domain DVKVTQSSRYLVKRTGEKVFLECVQDMDHENMFWYRQDPGLGLRLIYFSYDVKMKEKGDIPEGYSVSREKKERFSLILESASTNQTSMYLCASSLLAGNNEQYFGPGTRLTVT.

This clonotype was detected only a few times. The gene calls are TRBV9 and TRBJ2-3; 9 positions match TRBD2. The CDR3 extends over 17 amino acids. Trimming cost V 3 bases and J 1 base; bases outside gene matches: 9. Germline CDR1 is SGDLS and CDR2 is YYNGEE. CDR3 amino acids: CASSAHISGSRTDTQYF. The CDR3, as DNA: TGTGCCAGCAGCGCCCACATTAGCGGGAGCCGCACAGATACGCAGTATTTT.

This clonotype has just a few counts. The chain carries TRBV7-4 and TRBJ2-1; D gene uncertain. Deletions cut 8 bases from V and 0 bases from J, with 11 bases between. The CDR3 length is 14 residues. The germline CDR1 and CDR2 sequences are SGHVT and SQSDAQ. In nucleotides, the CDR3 is TGTGCCAGCGACGTGGGTAACTCCTACAATGAGCAGTTCTTC. This gives the protein CASDVGNSYNEQFF.

This clonotype was seen only a few times. V is TRBV3-2 and J is TRBJ2-3. TRBV3-2 constitutes a pseudogene. The CDR3 is 16 amino acids. Here the CDR3 DNA reads TGTGCCAGCAGCCACGGACGGGCACCCGGCACAGATACGCAGTATTTT. It codes for CASSHGRAPGTDTQYF.

This chain joins TRBV9 and TRBJ2-3, with D possibly being TRBD1 or TRBD2 (5 bases each). This CDR3 spans 16 amino acids. CDR1 is SGDLS and CDR2 is YYNGEE in the germline V gene. Trimming removed 3 bases at V and 1 base at J, with 15 bases between. This CDR3 is CASSDDTGPRTDTQYF. The CDR3 bases are TGTGCCAGCAGCGACGATACGGGGCCTCGCACAGATACGCAGTATTTT. The variable domain in full, completed from reference TRBV9 and TRBJ2-3, reads DSGVTQTPKHLITATGQRVTLRCSPRSGDLSVYWYQQSLDQGLQFLIQYYNGEERAKGNILERFSAQQFPDLHSELNLSSLELGDSALYFCASSDDTGPRTDTQYFGPGTRLTVL.

The V gene is TRBV25-1, the J gene TRBJ1-2, with no clear D. The germline V gene encodes CDR1 MGHDK and CDR2 SYGVNS. V shed 3 bases and J shed 1 base, with 12 bases lying between them. The CDR3 sequence is 15 residues long. Here the CDR3 reads CASSESHPVNYGYTF. DNA of the CDR3: TGTGCCAGCAGTGAGTCTCATCCGGTTAACTATGGCTACACCTTC.

This clonotype occurred many times. This rearrangement joins TRBV30 to TRBJ2-5; 7 bases agree with TRBD2. The CDR3 spans 13 residues. The V gene end was trimmed by 2 bases and the J gene end by 3 bases; junction bases not matched to a gene: 3. The germline V gene has CDR1 GTSNPN and CDR2 SVGIG (reference sequence). The CDR3 bases are TGTGCCTGGAGTCCTAGCGGTAAAGAGACCCAGTACTTC. Translated, it gives CAWSPSGKETQYF.

This clonotype showed up just a few times. The V call is TRBV10-3, the J call TRBJ2-7; D ambiguous. This CDR3 is built from 13 residues. Per the germline V gene, CDR1 is ENHRY and CDR2 is SYGVKD. V was pared by 2 bases and J by 4 bases, with 9 bases between. CDR3 protein: CAISEIAEYEQYF. The CDR3 nucleotides are TGTGCCATCAGTGAGATAGCCGAGTACGAGCAGTACTTC.

A few counts support this clonotype. V is TRBV12-3 or TRBV12-4 and J is TRBJ1-1; D unresolved. The CDR3 loop spans 12 amino acids. The V and J ends lost 6 bases and 3 bases respectively, with 8 bases between them. Here the CDR3 reads CASRPDDTEAFF. The CDR3 coding sequence is TGTGCCAGCAGACCCGACGACACTGAAGCTTTCTTT.

This sequence joins TRBV30 and TRBJ2-1; 12 nucleotides align to TRBD2. CDR1 is GTSNPN, CDR2 SVGIG, per germline (reference sequence). The V and J ends lost 2 bases and 1 base, in that order; junction bases with no gene match: 0. The CDR3 runs to 15 residues. CDR3 sequence reads: CAWSTSGGSYNEQFF. The DNA of the CDR3 is TGTGCCTGGAGTACTAGCGGGGGGTCCTACAATGAGCAGTTCTTC.

The CDR3 DNA follows: TGTGCCAGCAGTTACAGGACAGAGACAGATACGCAGTATTTT. Its translation is CASSYRTETDTQYF. The V call is TRBV6-5, the J call TRBJ2-3; D perhaps matches TRBD1 (6 bases). V was trimmed by 2 bases and J by 3 bases, leaving 9 bases between them. The CDR3 length is 14 residues. Germline V gene data show CDR1 as MNHEY and CDR2 as SVGAGI.

In its sample, this clonotype was seen a few times. The chain uses TRBV5-1 and TRBJ2-3; D gene ambiguous. Germline CDR1 and CDR2: SGHRS and YFSETQ. The V end lost 2 bases, the J end lost 0 bases, and 10 bases lay between the germline ends. The CDR3 consists of 15 residues. The CDR3 spells CASSFEHSSTDTQYF. The DNA of the CDR3 is TGCGCCAGCAGCTTTGAACATTCAAGCACAGATACGCAGTATTTT.

This clonotype was observed a few times. The CDR3 protein is CASSGQGGANEKLFF. CDR3 sequence (DNA): TGTGCCAGCAGCGGACAGGGGGGTGCGAATGAAAAACTGTTTTTT. The chain employs TRBV2 and TRBJ1-4; TRBD1 matches at 10 bases. The germline CDR1 and CDR2 sequences are SNHLY and FYNNEI. With V trimmed by 6 bases and J by 5 bases, 6 bases remained unmatched. The CDR3 extends over 15 amino acids.

This clonotype was recorded at least ten times. This chain connects TRBV5-4 to TRBJ1-2, with D unresolved. This CDR3 has 16 residues. The V gene's germline CDR1 is SGHNT and CDR2 YYREEE (reference sequence). V lost 6 bases and J 6 bases, leaving 24 bases between the germline ends. The CDR3 DNA is TGTGCCAGCAACCTTGGAGGAATTGTGCGCGGCCATGGCTACACCTTC. Its translation: CASNLGGIVRGHGYTF.

The chain uses TRBV18 and TRBJ2-1; D is ambiguous. The CDR3 covers 14 residues. Germline CDR1 reads KGHSH; CDR2 reads LQKENI. The V and J ends lost 2 bases and 4 bases respectively, with 9 bases between them. The CDR3 DNA reads TGTGCCAGCTCACCAGGGGAAAGGTACAATGAGCAGTTCTTC. It is translated as CASSPGERYNEQFF.

This clonotype appeared once. This may come from a read error, since a much larger clone is one base off. The chain uses TRBV5-4 and TRBJ2-3, with unresolved D. CDR1 SGHNT and CDR2 YYREEE come from the germline V gene (reference sequence). The CDR3 extends over 14 amino acids. CDR3 nucleotide sequence: TGTGTCAGCAGCCCTCATATCCCCACAGATACGCAGTATTTT. It yields the protein CVSSPHIPTDTQYF.